This T cell receptor beta chain was captured by sequencing in a study of tissue T cells after allogeneic stem cell transplantation. A word on this clone: Mouse gene names and germline throughout. Sequencing ends 1 residue short of the CDR3 end; the germline J gene provides the rest.

Regarding time point: mouse harvest day 7 after allogeneic transplant. Tail vein injection delivered 10^7 T-cell-depleted bone marrow cells and 10^6 splenic CD5+ T cells. Trimming stripped 4 bases from V and 0 bases from J, with 7 bases between. CDR1 and CDR2 (germline): LGHDT, YNNKQL (reference sequence). The CDR3 has 14 residues. Assay: immunoSEQ multiplex PCR; the TCRdb copy retains only in-frame clones and omits some. Of around 9,300 clones listed, around 43% are singletons. The TCR originated in a female BALB/c mouse given C57BL/6 T cells with graft-versus-host disease after an allogeneic hematopoietic cell transplant. The sequenced material came from gut tissue. The V gene is TRBV4, the J gene TRBJ1-3; possible D gene TRBD1, 5 bases. The part of the CDR3 DNA that was read is TGTGCCAGCAGCTTGGACAATTCTGGAAATACGCTCTAT. Amino acids: CASSLDNSGNTLY. The CDR3 in full is CASSLDNSGNTLYF.